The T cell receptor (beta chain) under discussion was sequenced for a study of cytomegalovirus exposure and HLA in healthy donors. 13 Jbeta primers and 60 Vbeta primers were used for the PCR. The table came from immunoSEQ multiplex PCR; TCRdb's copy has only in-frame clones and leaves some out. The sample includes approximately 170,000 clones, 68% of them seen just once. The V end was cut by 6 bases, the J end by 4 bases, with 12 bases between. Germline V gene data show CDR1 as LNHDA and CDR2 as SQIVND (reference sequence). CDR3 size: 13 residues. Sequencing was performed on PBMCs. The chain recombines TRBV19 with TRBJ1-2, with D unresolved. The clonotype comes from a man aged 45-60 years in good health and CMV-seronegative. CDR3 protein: CASSPFSGYGYTF. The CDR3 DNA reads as TGTGCCAGTAGCCCCTTCTCAGGCTATGGCTACACCTTC.